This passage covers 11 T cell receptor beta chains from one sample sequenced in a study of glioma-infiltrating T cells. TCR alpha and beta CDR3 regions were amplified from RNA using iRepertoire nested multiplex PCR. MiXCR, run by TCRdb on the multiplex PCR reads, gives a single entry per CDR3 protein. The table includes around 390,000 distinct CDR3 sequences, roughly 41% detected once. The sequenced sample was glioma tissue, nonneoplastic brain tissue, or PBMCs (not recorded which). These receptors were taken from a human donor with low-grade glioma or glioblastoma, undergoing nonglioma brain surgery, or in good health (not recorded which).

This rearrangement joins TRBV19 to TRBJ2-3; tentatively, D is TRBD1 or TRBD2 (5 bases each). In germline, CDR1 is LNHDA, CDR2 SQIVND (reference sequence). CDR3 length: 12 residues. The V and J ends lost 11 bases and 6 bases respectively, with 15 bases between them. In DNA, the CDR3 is TGTGCCGCTAAGGGACCCACGGATACGCAGTATTTT. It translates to CAAKGPTDTQYF.

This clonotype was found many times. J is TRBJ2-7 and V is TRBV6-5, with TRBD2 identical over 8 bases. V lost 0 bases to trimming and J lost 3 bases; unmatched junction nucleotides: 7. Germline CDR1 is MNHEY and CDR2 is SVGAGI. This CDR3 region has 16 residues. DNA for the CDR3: TGTGCCAGCAGTTACTCGATCGGGACTAGTGTCTACGAGCAGTACTTC. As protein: CASSYSIGTSVYEQYF.

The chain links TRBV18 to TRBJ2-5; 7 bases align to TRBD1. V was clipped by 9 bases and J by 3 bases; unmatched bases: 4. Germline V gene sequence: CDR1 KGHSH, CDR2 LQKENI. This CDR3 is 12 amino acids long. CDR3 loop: CASSTGEETQYF. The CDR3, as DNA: TGTGCCAGTAGCACAGGGGAAGAGACCCAGTACTTC.

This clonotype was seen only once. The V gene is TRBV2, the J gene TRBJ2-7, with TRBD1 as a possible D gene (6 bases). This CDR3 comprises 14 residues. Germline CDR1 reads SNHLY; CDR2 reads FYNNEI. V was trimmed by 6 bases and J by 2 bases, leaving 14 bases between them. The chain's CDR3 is CASRDRRTTYEQYF. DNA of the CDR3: TGTGCCAGCAGAGACAGGAGAACCACCTACGAGCAGTACTTC.

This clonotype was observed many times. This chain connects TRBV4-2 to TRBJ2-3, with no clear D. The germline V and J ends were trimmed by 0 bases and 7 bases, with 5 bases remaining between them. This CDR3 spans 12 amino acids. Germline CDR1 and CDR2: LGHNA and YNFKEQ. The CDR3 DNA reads TGTGCCAGCAGCCAAGATACGTATACGCAGTATTTT. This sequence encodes CASSQDTYTQYF.

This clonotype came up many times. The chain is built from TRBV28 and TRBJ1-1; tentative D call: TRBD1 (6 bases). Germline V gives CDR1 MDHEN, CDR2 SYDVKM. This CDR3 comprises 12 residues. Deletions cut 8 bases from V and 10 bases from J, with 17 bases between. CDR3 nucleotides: TGTGCCAGCCGTACTGCACAGGGTGGAGCTTTCTTT. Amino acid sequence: CASRTAQGGAFF.

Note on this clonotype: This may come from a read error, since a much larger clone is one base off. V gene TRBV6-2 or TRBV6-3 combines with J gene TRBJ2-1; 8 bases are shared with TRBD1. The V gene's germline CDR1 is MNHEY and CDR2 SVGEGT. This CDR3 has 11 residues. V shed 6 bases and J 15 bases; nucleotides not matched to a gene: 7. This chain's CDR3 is CASSPGQGRFF. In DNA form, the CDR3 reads TGTGCCAGCAGCCCCGGACAGGGACGGTTCTTC.

The CDR3 protein is CASSPARASGGTDTQYF. For the CDR3, the DNA is TGTGCCAGCAGTCCCGCCCGGGCTAGCGGAGGCACAGATACGCAGTATTTT. This chain uses TRBV27 with TRBJ2-3; TRBD2 matches at 7 bases. The length of the CDR3 is 17 residues. The V and J ends lost 5 bases and 1 base, in that order; junction bases with no gene match: 12. Germline-derived CDR1 and CDR2 are MNHEY and SMNVEV (reference sequence).

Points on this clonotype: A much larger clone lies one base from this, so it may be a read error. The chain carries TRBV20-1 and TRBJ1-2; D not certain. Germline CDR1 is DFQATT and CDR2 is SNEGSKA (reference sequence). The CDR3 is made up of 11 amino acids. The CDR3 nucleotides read TGCAGTGCTATTGGGTTCTATGGCTACAACTTC. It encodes CSAIGFYGYNF.

The CDR3 sequence: CSAREGFDEKLFF. CDR3 bases: TGCAGTGCTAGAGAGGGGTTTGACGAAAAACTGTTTTTT. This chain connects TRBV20-1 to TRBJ1-4; no definite D call. V lost 0 bases and J 8 bases, leaving 10 bases between the germline ends. This CDR3 is 13 amino acids long. Germline V CDR1 and CDR2: DFQATT, SNEGSKA (reference sequence).

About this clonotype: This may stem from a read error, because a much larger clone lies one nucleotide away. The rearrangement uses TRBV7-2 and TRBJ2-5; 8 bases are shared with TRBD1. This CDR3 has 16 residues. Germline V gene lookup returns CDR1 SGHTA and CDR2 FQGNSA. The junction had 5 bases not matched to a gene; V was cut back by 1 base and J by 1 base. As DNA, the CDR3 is TGTGCCAGCAGCTTAGGGGTCGACAGGGGCCAAGAGACCCAGTACTTC. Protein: CASSLGVDRGQETQYF. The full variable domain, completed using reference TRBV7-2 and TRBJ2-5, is GAGVSQSPSNKVTEKGKDVELRCDPISGHTALYWYRQSLGQGLEFLIYFQGNSAPDKSGLPSDRFSAERTGGSVSTLTIQRTQQEDSAVYLCASSLGVDRGQETQYFGPGTRLLVL.